One and the same sample provided the 27 T cell receptor beta chains below, sequenced in a study of blood T cell repertoires in COVID-19. Generated by immunoSEQ multiplex PCR, the TCRdb table keeps only in-frame clones and is missing some. This table has a few hundred thousand clones, roughly 88% appearing once. The source material was peripheral blood. These receptors were obtained from a woman between 70 and 85 years old with COVID-19, enrolled during active disease.

The CDR3 here is CASSLYTRDSQNEQFF. CDR3 DNA sequence: TGCGCCAGCAGCTTGTATACTCGGGACTCTCAGAATGAGCAGTTCTTC. V is TRBV5-1 and J is TRBJ2-1; a possible D gene is TRBD2 (6 bases). Germline CDR1 reads SGHRS; CDR2 reads YFSETQ. CDR3 length equals 16 residues. The V end lost 1 base, the J end lost 7 bases, and 18 bases lay between the germline ends. The full variable domain, completed using reference TRBV5-1 and TRBJ2-1, is KAGVTQTPRYLIKTRGQQVTLSCSPISGHRSVSWYQQTPGQGLQFLFEYFSETQRNKGNFPGRFSGRQFSNSRSEMNVSTLELGDSALYLCASSLYTRDSQNEQFFGPGTRLTVL.

This clone was seen only once. The chain couples TRBV30 to TRBJ1-6, with D possibly TRBD1 on 6 matching bases. Germline CDR1 and CDR2: GTSNPN and SVGIG (reference sequence). V lost 0 bases and J lost 5, with 8 bases in between. The length of the CDR3 is 14 residues. The CDR3 protein is CAWSVGQNNSPLHF. CDR3 in DNA: TGTGCCTGGAGTGTAGGACAGAATAATTCACCCCTCCACTTT.

This sequence joins TRBV6-1 and TRBJ2-5, with D possibly being TRBD1 (5 bases). CDR1 and CDR2 (germline): MNHNS, SASEGT. The CDR3 totals 19 residues. V was trimmed by 4 bases and J by 0 bases, leaving 24 bases between them. This chain's CDR3 is CASSVGLGDMTDYQETQYF. The CDR3 DNA reads TGTGCCAGCAGTGTAGGGTTAGGGGATATGACAGATTACCAAGAGACCCAGTACTTC.

The chain employs TRBV12-2 and TRBJ1-3; the table assigns TRBD1, which was not confirmed against the DNA. TRBV12-2 represents a pseudogene. This CDR3 region has 18 residues. The CDR3 spells CASRLGYGQLTSGNTIYF. The DNA for the CDR3 is TGTGCAAGTCGCTTAGGTTATGGACAGTTAACCTCTGGAAACACCATATATTTT.

The chain recombines TRBV2 with TRBJ2-1, with D hard to call. CDR3 length: 11 amino acids. V was clipped by 1 base and J by 15 bases, with 10 bases between them. In germline, CDR1 is SNHLY, CDR2 FYNNEI. The CDR3 nucleotides read TGTGCCAGCAGTGAAGGTACTATCCCGTTCTTC. Encoded protein: CASSEGTIPFF.

J is TRBJ2-2 and V is TRBV7-3, with 7 bases identical to TRBD1. The germline V gene has CDR1 SGHTA and CDR2 FQGTGA. The CDR3 is 14 residues long. V lost 5 bases to trimming and J lost 4 bases; unmatched junction nucleotides: 4. The CDR3 nucleotides read TGTGCCAGCAGCCCGGGACAGATCACCGGGGAGCTGTTTTTT. It yields the protein CASSPGQITGELFF. The full variable domain, with the rest looked up from reference TRBV7-3 and TRBJ2-2, is GAGVSQTPSNKVTEKGKYVELRCDPISGHTALYWYRQSLGQGPEFLIYFQGTGAADDSGLPNDRFFAVRPEGSVSTLKIQRTERGDSAVYLCASSPGQITGELFFGEGSRLTVL.

V is TRBV19 and J is TRBJ2-1; TRBD2 matches 12 bases. This CDR3 spans 15 amino acids. Losses at the gene ends were 9 bases for V and 7 bases for J; bases not matched to a gene: 10. Germline CDR1 is LNHDA and CDR2 is SQIVND (reference sequence). The CDR3 reads CASKSTSGSVNEQFF. In DNA form, the CDR3 reads TGTGCCAGCAAGTCGACTAGCGGGAGTGTTAATGAGCAGTTCTTC. The variable domain in full, completed from reference TRBV19 and TRBJ2-1, reads DGGITQSPKYLFRKEGQNVTLSCEQNLNHDAMYWYRQDPGQGLRLIYYSQIVNDFQKGDIAEGYSVSREKKESFPLTVTSAQKNPTAFYLCASKSTSGSVNEQFFGPGTRLTVL.

The chain links TRBV9 to TRBJ1-5; TRBD1 matches at 9 bases. CDR3 length equals 14 residues. CDR1 and CDR2 (germline): SGDLS, YYNGEE. After removal of 3 bases from V and 4 bases from J, the junction contained 2 bases not matched to a gene. The CDR3, as DNA: TGTGCCAGCAGCGCCGGGACAGGGAATCAGCCCCAGCATTTT. Translating it yields CASSAGTGNQPQHF.

The chain carries TRBV6-2 or TRBV6-3 and TRBJ1-2; D not certain. Deletions cut 5 bases from V and 8 bases from J, with 6 bases between. CDR1 is MNHEY, CDR2 SVGEGT, per germline. The CDR3 sequence is 10 residues long. CDR3 protein: CASSLPGYTF. The CDR3 nucleotides are TGTGCCAGCAGTCTACCGGGCTACACCTTC.

The chain is built from TRBV5-1 and TRBJ1-1; D uncertain. Germline V CDR1 and CDR2: SGHRS, YFSETQ. CDR3 length: 11 amino acids. V gave up 4 bases and J gave up 6 bases, with 7 bases separating them. The CDR3 reads CASSGEAEAFF. The CDR3 nucleotides are TGCGCCAGCAGCGGGGAGGCTGAAGCTTTCTTT.

The chain is built from TRBV30 and TRBJ2-1; possibly TRBD2 for D (6 bases). The CDR3 spans 13 residues. V was pared by 5 bases and J by 0 bases, with 8 bases between. CDR1 and CDR2 from the germline V gene are GTSNPN and SVGIG (reference sequence). In DNA, the CDR3 is TGTGCCTGGGTGGGACTCTCCTACAATGAGCAGTTCTTC. It codes for CAWVGLSYNEQFF. Full variable domain (rest looked up from reference TRBV30 and TRBJ2-1): SQTIHQWPATLVQPVGSPLSLECTVEGTSNPNLYWYRQAAGRGLQLLFYSVGIGQISSEVPQNLSASRPQDRQFILSSKKLLLSDSGFYLCAWVGLSYNEQFFGPGTRLTVL.

This clone appeared once. The chain employs TRBV28 and TRBJ1-5, with D unclear. Germline CDR1 MDHEN, CDR2 SYDVKM. Trimming left V 2 bases short and J 0 bases short, with 8 bases between. CDR3 length: 15 amino acids. CDR3 coding DNA: TGTGCCAGCAGTTTAAACGGTGATAGCAATCAGCCCCAGCATTTT. Translating gives CASSLNGDSNQPQHF.

The chain is built from TRBV19 and TRBJ2-6; TRBD1 might be the D (6 bases). Trimming left V 5 bases short and J 2 bases short, with 13 bases between. From germline, CDR1 is LNHDA and CDR2 SQIVND (reference sequence). The CDR3 contains 16 residues. The DNA for the CDR3 is TGTGCCAGTAGTGGACACAGGGTTGCTGGGGCCAACGTCCTGACTTTC. Its translation: CASSGHRVAGANVLTF. Full variable domain (remainder filled in from reference TRBV19 and TRBJ2-6): DGGITQSPKYLFRKEGQNVTLSCEQNLNHDAMYWYRQDPGQGLRLIYYSQIVNDFQKGDIAEGYSVSREKKESFPLTVTSAQKNPTAFYLCASSGHRVAGANVLTFGAGSRLTVL.

This clone was counted between two and nine times. This chain uses TRBV7-3 with TRBJ2-2; TRBD2 aligns across 12 bases. CDR3 length: 16 amino acids. The junction had 5 bases not matched to a gene; V was cut back by 5 bases and J by 4 bases. CDR1 is SGHTA and CDR2 is FQGTGA in the germline V gene. The CDR3 DNA sequence: TGTGCCAGCAGCGCGGGACTAGCGGGCCTCACCGGGGAGCTGTTTTTT. Translated, it gives CASSAGLAGLTGELFF.

The rearrangement links TRBV5-1 to TRBJ1-2, with 9 bases matching TRBD1. The V segment lost 4 bases and the J segment 4 bases; nucleotides outside the gene matches: 2. This CDR3 is 13 amino acids long. Germline CDR1 is SGHRS and CDR2 is YFSETQ. The CDR3 DNA follows: TGCGCCAGCAGCGGACAGGGGACCTATGGCTACACCTTC. Amino acids: CASSGQGTYGYTF.

The gene calls are TRBV4-3 and TRBJ2-2, with a weak D call TRBD2 (5 bases). V gave up 3 bases and J gave up 1 base, with 9 bases separating them. Germline V gene data show CDR1 as LGHNA and CDR2 as YSLEER. This CDR3 spans 15 amino acids. The CDR3, as DNA: TGCGCCAGCAGCCACCGGGAACTGAACACCGGGGAGCTGTTTTTT. This sequence encodes CASSHRELNTGELFF.

The chain carries TRBV21-1 and TRBJ1-1. TRBV21-1 corresponds to a pseudogene. The CDR3 runs to 16 residues. The CDR3 protein is CASSKESRDLNTEAFF. The DNA for the CDR3 is TGTGCCAGCAGCAAAGAGAGCAGGGACTTAAACACTGAAGCTTTCTTT.

The rearrangement links TRBV4-1 to TRBJ2-1; TRBD2 matches 9 bases. Losses at the gene ends were 0 bases for V and 4 bases for J; bases not matched to a gene: 7. Germline V lookup: CDR1 MGHRA, CDR2 YSYEKL. The CDR3 consists of 17 residues. CDR3 nucleotide sequence: TGCGCCAGCAGCCAAGAAGCAGGGACTAGCTCATACAATGAGCAGTTCTTC. Its protein is CASSQEAGTSSYNEQFF.

The chain links TRBV28 to TRBJ1-4; TRBD1 matches 7 bases. After removal of 2 bases from V and 4 bases from J, the junction contained 4 bases not matched to a gene. This CDR3 is 15 amino acids long. Germline values: CDR1 MDHEN, CDR2 SYDVKM. The CDR3 coding sequence is TGTGCCAGCAGTTTAAGACAGGGTCATAATGAAAAACTGTTTTTT. As protein: CASSLRQGHNEKLFF.

The chain employs TRBV5-1 and TRBJ2-5; 9 bases are a match to TRBD2. V trimming: 4 bases; J trimming: 5 bases; junction bases outside the gene matches: 3. Germline V gene lookup returns CDR1 SGHRS and CDR2 YFSETQ. The CDR3 has 13 residues. CDR3 sequence: CASSRTSEETQYF. The CDR3 bases are TGCGCCAGCAGCCGGACTAGCGAGGAGACCCAGTACTTC.

This chain connects TRBV18 to TRBJ1-5; weak D call: TRBD1 (6 bases). The CDR3 covers 14 residues. The V and J ends lost 6 bases and 5 bases respectively, with 14 bases between them. CDR1 is KGHSH and CDR2 is LQKENI in the germline V gene. CDR3 DNA: TGTGCCAGCTCCCCCCCGGACAGACATCAGCCCCAGCATTTT. Translation gives CASSPPDRHQPQHF.

The chain links TRBV12-5 to TRBJ1-4; the match to TRBD1 covers 7 bases. The CDR3 covers 16 residues. With 1 base clipped from V and 2 bases from J, the junction kept 4 bases outside the gene matches. From germline, CDR1 is LGHNT and CDR2 FRNRAP. The CDR3 sequence: CASGLGNRGTNEKLFF. The CDR3 DNA reads as TGTGCTAGTGGTTTGGGGAACAGGGGTACTAATGAAAAACTGTTTTTT.

The chain uses TRBV7-3 and TRBJ2-2; 8 bases line up with TRBD2. Germline V gene sequence: CDR1 SGHTA, CDR2 FQGTGA. V lost 5 bases to trimming and J lost 2 bases; unmatched junction nucleotides: 7. CDR3 size: 16 residues. In nucleotides, the CDR3 is TGTGCCAGCAGCCAGACCCTAGCGGGTAACACCGGGGAGCTGTTTTTT. It translates to CASSQTLAGNTGELFF.

The genes are TRBV28 and TRBJ1-6; perhaps TRBD1 as D (6 bases). The V gene's germline CDR1 is MDHEN and CDR2 SYDVKM. V lost 10 bases to trimming and J lost 7 bases, with 8 bases between them. This CDR3 is 11 amino acids long. The DNA of the CDR3 is TGTGCCATTGGACAGAATTCACCCCTCCACTTT. Translated: CAIGQNSPLHF.

Here the CDR3 DNA reads TGTGCCAGTAGTATACTCGGCGGGGCCTCCTACAATGAGCAGTTCTTC. Its translation: CASSILGGASYNEQFF. This chain uses TRBV19 with TRBJ2-1; D is possibly TRBD2 (6 bases). The CDR3 spans 16 residues. Trimming pared 2 bases from V and 0 bases from J, leaving 11 bases between. Germline CDR1 is LNHDA and CDR2 is SQIVND (reference sequence).

The sample holds a few counts of this clone. The V call is TRBV30, the J call TRBJ1-4, with D perhaps TRBD1 (5 bases). The CDR3 spans 13 residues. V lost 2 bases and J lost 6, with 10 bases in between. Germline CDR1 and CDR2: GTSNPN and SVGIG (reference sequence). DNA of the CDR3: TGTGCCTGGAGTAAGGGAGGGGATGAAAAACTGTTTTTT. This codes for CAWSKGGDEKLFF.

The V and J genes are TRBV28 and TRBJ2-1; 8 bases map to TRBD2. Germline values: CDR1 MDHEN, CDR2 SYDVKM. The CDR3 sequence is 14 residues long. V lost 10 bases and J lost 2; bases outside the gene matches: 7. The CDR3 sequence: CATYSGVAYNEQFF. CDR3 DNA sequence: TGTGCCACCTATAGCGGGGTTGCCTACAATGAGCAGTTCTTC.